This TCR beta chain derives from a study of control samples from healthy donors and cancer patients. Germline assignment: CDR1 LNHDA and CDR2 SQIVND (reference sequence). CDR3 size: 14 residues. V was pared by 4 bases and J by 5 bases, with 4 bases of the junction left unmatched. Sequencing was performed with immunoSEQ multiplex PCR; in TCRdb, only in-frame clones are kept and a portion is missing. The sample holds tens of thousands of clones, approximately 89% seen once. The chain joins TRBV19 to TRBJ1-5, with TRBD1 matching 8 bases. This receptor was obtained from a man between 40 and 49 years old with colorectal cancer. Sequencing used PBMCs. The CDR3 sequence is CASSRDRGDQPQHF. As DNA, the CDR3 is TGTGCCAGTAGTAGAGACAGGGGAGATCAGCCCCAGCATTTT. The variable domain in full, completed from reference TRBV19 and TRBJ1-5, reads DGGITQSPKYLFRKEGQNVTLSCEQNLNHDAMYWYRQDPGQGLRLIYYSQIVNDFQKGDIAEGYSVSREKKESFPLTVTSAQKNPTAFYLCASSRDRGDQPQHFGDGTRLSIL.